This passage covers 5 T cell receptor beta chains from one sample sequenced in a study of T cells in localized non-small cell lung cancer. Profiling relied on immunoSEQ multiplex PCR, and the TCRdb table lists in-frame clones only, not all of them. This table holds fewer than 45,000 clones, over 70% found once. The sample was peripheral blood, taken before any cancer treatment. The receptors originated from a male donor aged 60 or over with stage III squamous cell lung carcinoma.

This rearrangement joins TRBV10-2 to TRBJ2-2; 11 positions agree with TRBD2. The CDR3 has 15 residues. Trimming at V came to 8 bases and at J to 4 bases, leaving 6 bases not matched to a gene. The germline CDR1 and CDR2 sequences are WSHSY and SAAADI. The CDR3 region is CASSGTSGFTGELFF. The CDR3 coding sequence is TGCGCCAGCTCCGGGACTAGCGGTTTCACCGGGGAGCTGTTTTTT.

The J gene is TRBJ2-2, the V gene TRBV7-3; 8 bases agree with TRBD2. In germline, CDR1 is SGHTA, CDR2 FQGTGA. J was trimmed by 2 bases and V by 1 base; bases with no gene match: 3. The CDR3 covers 16 residues. The CDR3: CASSLRSGRNTGELFF. The CDR3 nucleotides are TGTGCCAGCAGCTTAAGGAGCGGGAGAAACACCGGGGAGCTGTTTTTT.

Only a few counts were recorded for this clone. This sequence joins TRBV2 and TRBJ1-1, with no clear D. Trimming removed 4 bases from V and 0 bases from J, with 0 bases in between. This CDR3 has 11 residues. Germline CDR1 reads SNHLY; CDR2 reads FYNNEI. The CDR3 protein is CASSVNTEAFF. The CDR3 DNA reads as TGTGCCAGCAGTGTGAACACTGAAGCTTTCTTT.

This clone occurred once. The chain is built from TRBV4-2 and TRBJ1-3; D call uncertain. Trimming removed 0 bases at V and 7 bases at J, with 16 bases between. The CDR3 extends over 16 amino acids. Germline lookup yields CDR1 LGHNA and CDR2 YNFKEQ. This CDR3 is CASSQDRWGSPNTIYF. The DNA of the CDR3 is TGTGCCAGCAGCCAAGATCGATGGGGATCTCCGAACACCATATATTTT.

V gene TRBV28 combines with J gene TRBJ1-5, with TRBD1 matching over 10 bases. The trim removed 4 bases at V and 4 bases at J, leaving 4 bases unmatched. CDR3 length equals 15 residues. Germline V CDR1 and CDR2: MDHEN, SYDVKM. CDR3 residues: CASSWGQGLNQPQHF. Here the CDR3 DNA reads TGTGCCAGCAGTTGGGGACAGGGGTTGAATCAGCCCCAGCATTTT.